These T cell receptor beta chains were read from a single sample in a study of blood T cell repertoires in COVID-19. Data came from immunoSEQ multiplex PCR; TCRdb stores just in-frame clones and leaves some out. The table lists about 250,000 clones, around 85% of them singletons. The specimen sequenced was peripheral blood. These receptors were obtained from an older man with acute or convalescent COVID-19. Each CDR3 is given with its conserved first and last residue. A D gene is named only where the DNA matches it firmly. Part of the rows lack a size; the others show once, few, many or a class for expanded clones.

clone_size | d_call | cdr3_length | j_call | v_call | cdr3_nt | cdr3_aa
NA | TRBD2 | 15 | TRBJ2-3 | TRBV6-2/TRBV6-3 | TGTGCCAGCAGTGATGGACTAGATGGACGAGATACGCAGTATTTT | CASSDGLDGRDTQYF
NA | NA | 14 | TRBJ1-1 | TRBV18 | TGTGCCAGCTCACCCTGGGGGGGGGACACTGAAGCTTTCTTT | CASSPWGGDTEAFF
NA | TRBD1 | 15 | TRBJ2-3 | TRBV5-1 | TGCGCCAGCAGCTTGCCAGGGGGCGGCACAGATACGCAGTATTTT | CASSLPGGGTDTQYF
few | NA | 17 | TRBJ2-6 | TRBV4-1 | TGCGCCAGCAGCCAAGATATAGGGGCGGCTGGGGCCAACGTCCTGACTTTC | CASSQDIGAAGANVLTF
NA | NA | 14 | TRBJ1-6 | TRBV2 | TGTGCCAGCGTCGGACAGATTCCTAATTCACCCCTCCACTTT | CASVGQIPNSPLHF
NA | NA | 14 | TRBJ2-5 | TRBV24-1 | TGTGCCACCAGTGCCCCCGGGGAGGAAGAGACCCAGTACTTC | CATSAPGEEETQYF
NA | TRBD2 | 16 | TRBJ2-3 | TRBV25-1 | TGTGCCAGCAGTGAACATAGCGGGGGGGCACCGGATACGCAGTATTTT | CASSEHSGGAPDTQYF
NA | NA | 13 | TRBJ2-3 | TRBV7-2 | TGTGCCAGCAGCTTCCCAGGGGCAGATACGCAGTATTTT | CASSFPGADTQYF
NA | TRBD2 | 15 | TRBJ2-3 | TRBV3-1/TRBV3-2 | TGTGCCAGCAGCCAAGATCGTAGCGGGAGCGGATATCAGTATTTT | CASSQDRSGSGYQYF
NA | NA | 15 | TRBJ2-7 | TRBV6-5 | TGTGCCAGCAGTTACAGGTCAGGGTTATCTAACGAGCAGTACTTC | CASSYRSGLSNEQYF
NA | NA | 12 | TRBJ2-7 | TRBV7-9 | TGTGCCAGCAGCTTTGGACACTACGAGCAGTACTTC | CASSFGHYEQYF
NA | NA | 15 | TRBJ2-7 | TRBV7-9 | TGTGCCAGCAGCCACCCTCCGCAGGGGTCCTACGAGCAGTACTTC | CASSHPPQGSYEQYF
NA | TRBD1 | 15 | TRBJ2-7 | TRBV6-5 | TGTGCCAGCAGGGGAGGACGGACAGGGGTCAACGAGCAGTACTTC | CASRGGRTGVNEQYF
NA | NA | 15 | TRBJ2-5 | TRBV30 | TGTGCCTGGAGTCGTCTGGGAGCCCACCAAGAGACCCAGTACTTC | CAWSRLGAHQETQYF
NA | TRBD2 | 19 | TRBJ2-3 | TRBV12-5 | TGTGCTAGTGCTACCCACTGGGGGAGCGGGAGGGCCTACACAGATACGCAGTATTTT | CASATHWGSGRAYTDTQYF
NA | TRBD1 | 13 | TRBJ1-2 | TRBV6-5 | TGTGCCAGCGAAACAGGGGGTAACTATGGCTACACCTTC | CASETGGNYGYTF
NA | NA | 13 | TRBJ1-2 | TRBV9 | TGTGCCAGCAGCGTAAGGGAGTCCTATGGCTACACCTTC | CASSVRESYGYTF
NA | TRBD1 | 14 | TRBJ1-5 | TRBV5-1 | TGCGCCAGCAGCCCCGGGACAGCTAATCAGCCCCAGCATTTT | CASSPGTANQPQHF
NA | NA | 12 | TRBJ2-7 | TRBV3-1/TRBV3-2 | TGTGCCAGCAGCCGAGACCCTTCCGAGCAGTACTTC | CASSRDPSEQYF
NA | TRBD1 | 15 | TRBJ1-2 | TRBV19 | TGTGCCAGTAGTATGCCAGCAGGGGGGAAAGATGGCTACACCTTC | CASSMPAGGKDGYTF
NA | NA | 13 | TRBJ1-1 | TRBV25-1 | TGTGCCAGCAGTGGCGGGGAAAACACTGAAGCTTTCTTT | CASSGGENTEAFF
NA | TRBD1 | 15 | TRBJ1-3 | TRBV5-4 | TGTGCCAGCAGCTTGGACAGGGGGCTCGGAAACACCATATATTTT | CASSLDRGLGNTIYF
NA | TRBD2 | 17 | TRBJ2-3 | TRBV10-3 | TGTGCCATCAGTGAGGGGCTAGCGGGGGGGAGGAAAGATACGCAGTATTTT | CAISEGLAGGRKDTQYF
NA | NA | 12 | TRBJ1-2 | TRBV3-1/TRBV3-2 | TGTGCCGCGGAGCGAGTCCCGTATGGCTACACCTTC | CAAERVPYGYTF
NA | TRBD1 | 15 | TRBJ2-5 | TRBV18 | TGTGCCAGCTCACCGATACAGGGGCGGCGAGAGACCCAGTACTTC | CASSPIQGRRETQYF
NA | NA | 16 | TRBJ2-6 | TRBV19 | TGTGCCAGTAGTATTTTTGCGGCCTCTGGGGCCAACGTCCTGACTTTC | CASSIFAASGANVLTF
NA | TRBD1 | 14 | TRBJ2-7 | TRBV7-9 | TGTGCCAGCAGCTTGACAGGGGCCTCCTACGAGCAGTACTTC | CASSLTGASYEQYF
NA | NA | 13 | TRBJ1-1 | TRBV19 | TGTGCCAGTACCGACAGTACGAACACTGAAGCTTTCTTT | CASTDSTNTEAFF
NA | NA | 16 | TRBJ1-3 | TRBV3-1/TRBV3-2 | TGTGCCAGCAGCCAAGCTCTTACAGGATCTGGAAACACCATATATTTT | CASSQALTGSGNTIYF
NA | NA | 14 | TRBJ1-1 | TRBV7-9 | TGTGCCAGCAAGAAAGTGGGACAGAACACTGAAGCTTTCTTT | CASKKVGQNTEAFF
NA | NA | 12 | TRBJ1-3 | TRBV6-5 | TGTGCCAGCAGTCTCGCTGGAAACACCATATATTTT | CASSLAGNTIYF
NA | TRBD2 | 19 | TRBJ2-7 | TRBV29-1 | TGCAGCGTTGGATTACCACTAGCGGGAGGGCCTGTTTACTCCTACGAGCAGTACTTC | CSVGLPLAGGPVYSYEQYF
NA | TRBD2 | 16 | TRBJ2-2 | TRBV5-1 | TGCGCCAGCAGAAGGACTAGCGGGACGAACACCGGGGAGCTGTTTTTT | CASRRTSGTNTGELFF
NA | NA | 14 | TRBJ2-1 | TRBV7-9 | TGTGCCAGCAGTAGGGAGGACTACTACAATGAGCAGTTCTTC | CASSREDYYNEQFF
NA | NA | 15 | TRBJ2-5 | TRBV5-1 | TGCGCCAGCAGCTTGGGCACTAGTGGGTTGGAGACCCAGTACTTC | CASSLGTSGLETQYF
NA | NA | 16 | TRBJ2-1 | TRBV4-1 | TGCGCCAGCAGCCAAGCATACAGGGACTCCTACAATGAGCAGTTCTTC | CASSQAYRDSYNEQFF
once | TRBD1 | 15 | TRBJ2-1 | TRBV4-2 | TGTGCCAGCAGCGATCGGACAGGGGCACGGGGAGAGCAGTTCTTC | CASSDRTGARGEQFF
NA | NA | 15 | TRBJ1-4 | TRBV7-2 | TGTGCCAGCAGCTTGCAGGGGATAAGGGGTGAAAAACTGTTTTTT | CASSLQGIRGEKLFF
few | NA | 14 | TRBJ1-1 | TRBV28 | TGTGCCAGCAGTTTTGGAGGACCGAACACTGAAGCTTTCTTT | CASSFGGPNTEAFF
NA | TRBD1 | 14 | TRBJ1-1 | TRBV7-2 | TGTGCCAGCAGCTGGGACAGGGGATGGACTGAAGCTTTCTTT | CASSWDRGWTEAFF
many | NA | 14 | TRBJ1-6 | TRBV2 | TGTGCCAGCAATCCGAGCTCCTATAATTCACCCCTCCACTTT | CASNPSSYNSPLHF
NA | NA | 16 | TRBJ2-3 | TRBV9 | TGTGCCAGCAGCCCCCACGGTTCGGGAGACCCAGATACGCAGTATTTT | CASSPHGSGDPDTQYF
NA | TRBD1 | 18 | TRBJ1-1 | TRBV11-2 | TGTGCCAGCAGTCCACGACAGGGAGTCATGTTCATGAACACTGAAGCTTTCTTT | CASSPRQGVMFMNTEAFF
NA | TRBD1 | 14 | TRBJ2-7 | TRBV7-6 | TGTGCCAGCAGCTTGGGGACAGGGGTACGGGAGCAGTACTTC | CASSLGTGVREQYF
few | TRBD1 | 16 | TRBJ2-7 | TRBV4-1 | TGCGCCAGCAGACCCTTTTCCGGGACAGCCGATTACGAGCAGTACTTC | CASRPFSGTADYEQYF
NA | NA | 13 | TRBJ1-2 | TRBV30 | TGTGCCTGGAGTGTACAAGTGAACTATGGCTACACCTTC | CAWSVQVNYGYTF
NA | NA | 15 | TRBJ1-5 | TRBV19 | TGTGCCAGTAGTTTTTCGAAGGGGAGCAATCAGCCCCAGCATTTT | CASSFSKGSNQPQHF
NA | TRBD1 | 16 | TRBJ2-1 | TRBV28 | TGTGCCAGCAGTTTACTCGGACAGGGAGCCTACAATGAGCAGTTCTTC | CASSLLGQGAYNEQFF
NA | TRBD1 | 15 | TRBJ1-4 | TRBV9 | TGTGCCAGCAGCCCCACAGGGGGCATAGGGGAAAAACTGTTTTTT | CASSPTGGIGEKLFF
NA | NA | 14 | TRBJ1-2 | TRBV3-1/TRBV3-2 | TGTGCCAGCAGCCAAGCCGACTCTACGCGGGGCTACACCTTC | CASSQADSTRGYTF
NA | TRBD1 | 15 | TRBJ1-5 | TRBV4-1 | TGCGCCAGCAGCCACCTCGACAGGGGGCCGGAGCCCCAGCATTTT | CASSHLDRGPEPQHF
NA | NA | 16 | TRBJ2-1 | TRBV12-5 | TGTGCTAGTGGTGGACATCTTGCAAGCTCCTACAATGAGCAGTTCTTC | CASGGHLASSYNEQFF
NA | NA | 14 | TRBJ1-6 | TRBV5-6 | TGTGCCAGCAGCTTGGGGTACAGGGATTCACCCCTCCACTTT | CASSLGYRDSPLHF
NA | NA | 14 | TRBJ1-5 | TRBV6-4 | TGTGCCAGCAGTGAGGCGGGGGGGAGCCAGCCCCAGCATTTT | CASSEAGGSQPQHF
NA | TRBD1 | 15 | TRBJ1-4 | TRBV2 | TGTGCCAGCAGTCAAACAGGGGCTCGAGGTGAAAAACTGTTTTTT | CASSQTGARGEKLFF
NA | TRBD1 | 15 | TRBJ2-3 | TRBV5-1 | TGCGCCAGCAGCACGGGGACAGGGGGCCGGGATACGCAGTATTTT | CASSTGTGGRDTQYF
NA | NA | 17 | TRBJ2-3 | TRBV18 | TGTGCCAGCTCACCACCGGGGACACTATCCCGGGTCGATACGCAGTATTTT | CASSPPGTLSRVDTQYF
few | TRBD1 | 14 | TRBJ1-2 | TRBV9 | TGTGCCAGCAGCGCTGGGACAGGTTGGCGCACACACACCTTC | CASSAGTGWRTHTF
NA | NA | 14 | TRBJ2-4 | TRBV19 | TGTGCCAGTAGTAGGAGGGGGCGCGAAAACATTCAGTACTTC | CASSRRGRENIQYF